The present entry profiles one T cell receptor (beta chain) with its context. Its antigen is not known. This specimen comes from a study of OX40 agonist ivuxolimab in advanced cancers. Study in general: Melanoma, hepatocellular carcinoma, head and neck or renal cell cancer occurred in dose-escalation patients. Averaging 60 years in age, with a range of roughly 20 to 79, the cohort was around 83% male.

General study results and limits: The antigens recognized by the expanded peripheral T cells, that is their antigen specificity, were not determined.

Produced via immunoSEQ multiplex PCR; TCRdb's table is partial and in-frame only. The sample has about 58,000 clones; about 87% are singletons. The specimen comprised CD4+ or CD8+ T cells sorted from blood, sampled in a trial of the OX40 agonist ivuxolimab. The source of this sequence is an adult with an advanced solid tumor such as melanoma, head and neck, liver or kidney cancer.

Here the CDR3 reads CASSDHYEQYF. DNA for the CDR3: TGCGCCAGCAGCGATCACTACGAGCAGTACTTC. The V gene is TRBV5-1, the J gene TRBJ2-7; D unresolved. The CDR3 loop spans 11 amino acids. Per germline, CDR1 SGHRS and CDR2 YFSETQ. Trimming cost V 4 bases and J 3 bases, with 5 bases left between them.